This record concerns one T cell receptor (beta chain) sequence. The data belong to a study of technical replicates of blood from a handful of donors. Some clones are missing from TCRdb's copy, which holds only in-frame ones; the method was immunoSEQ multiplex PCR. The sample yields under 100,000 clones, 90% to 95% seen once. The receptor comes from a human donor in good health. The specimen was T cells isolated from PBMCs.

The CDR3 coding sequence is TGTGCCAGCAGCCTTCAACTCCATACGAGCTCCTACAATGAGCAGTTCTTC. Translating it yields CASSLQLHTSSYNEQFF. This chain joins TRBV7-8 and TRBJ2-1; D not resolved. CDR1 and CDR2 (germline): SGHVS, FQNEAQ. Trimming removed 5 bases at V and 0 bases at J, with 17 bases between. The CDR3 runs to 17 residues.